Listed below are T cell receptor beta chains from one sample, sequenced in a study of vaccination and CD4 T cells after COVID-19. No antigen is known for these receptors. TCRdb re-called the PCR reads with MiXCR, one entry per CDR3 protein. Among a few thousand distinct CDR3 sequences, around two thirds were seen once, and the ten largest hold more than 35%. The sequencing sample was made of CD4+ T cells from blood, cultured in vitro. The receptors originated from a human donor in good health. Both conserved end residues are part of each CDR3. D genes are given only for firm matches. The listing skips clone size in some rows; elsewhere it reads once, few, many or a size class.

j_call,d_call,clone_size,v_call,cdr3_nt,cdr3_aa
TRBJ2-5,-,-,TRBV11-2,TGTGCCAGCAGGCGGGACAGTGGGACCCAGTACTTC,CASRRDSGTQYF
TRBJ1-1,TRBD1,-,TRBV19,TGTGCCAGTAGTATAGGTCGGCCCACAGGGGGCACTGAAGCTTTCTTT,CASSIGRPTGGTEAFF
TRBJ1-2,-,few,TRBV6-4,TGTGCCAGCAGTGACTCGAACGGCTATGGCTACACCTTC,CASSDSNGYGYTF
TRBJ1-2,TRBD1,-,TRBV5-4,TGTGCCAGCAGCCGACAGGGCTCCTATGGCTACACCTTC,CASSRQGSYGYTF
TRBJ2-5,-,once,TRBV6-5,TGTGCCAGCAGTTCGAGCAGGGGCACAGAGACCCAGTACTTC,CASSSSRGTETQYF
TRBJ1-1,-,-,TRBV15,TGTGCCACCAGCAGAGCCTCAGTCCGCACTGAAGCTTTCTTT,CATSRASVRTEAFF
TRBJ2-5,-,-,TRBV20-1,TGCAGTGCTAAAAGACTAGTGGAGACCCAGTACTTC,CSAKRLVETQYF
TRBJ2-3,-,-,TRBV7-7,TGTGCCAGCAGCTTTTCCTTGACAGGAACAGATACGCAGTATTTT,CASSFSLTGTDTQYF
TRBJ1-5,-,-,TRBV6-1,TGTGCCAGCAGGTCCGAGGGGAGTCAGCCCCAGCATTTT,CASRSEGSQPQHF
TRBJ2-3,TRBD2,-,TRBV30,TGTGCCTCGCCTAGCGGGGCCACAGATACGCAGTATTTT,CASPSGATDTQYF
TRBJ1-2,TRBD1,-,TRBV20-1,TGCAGTGCTGCCGCCGGGACAGCTAACTATGGCTACACCTTC,CSAAAGTANYGYTF
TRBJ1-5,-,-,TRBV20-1,TGCAGTGCTACCCGTCCTTTTAGCAATCAGCCCCAGCATTTT,CSATRPFSNQPQHF
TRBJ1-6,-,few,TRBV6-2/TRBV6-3,TGTGCCAGCACCTCGACCCAGGAAAGGAACTATAATTCACCCCTCCACTTT,CASTSTQERNYNSPLHF
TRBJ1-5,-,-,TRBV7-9,TGTGCCAGCAGCTTTGACGGCAATCAGCCCCAGCATTTT,CASSFDGNQPQHF
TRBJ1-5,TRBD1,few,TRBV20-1,TGCAGTGCTAGAGTGGGACAGAACAATCAGCCCCAGCATTTT,CSARVGQNNQPQHF
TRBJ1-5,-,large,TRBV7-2,TGTGCCAGCAGCCTCCGGGGAAATCAGCCCCAGCATTTT,CASSLRGNQPQHF
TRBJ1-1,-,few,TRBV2,TGTGCCAGCAGTAACTCAGGGTCCACTGAAGCTTTCTTT,CASSNSGSTEAFF
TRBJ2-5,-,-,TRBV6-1,TGTGCCAGCAGTACACAGGGAAGGGGAGAGACCCAGTACTTC,CASSTQGRGETQYF
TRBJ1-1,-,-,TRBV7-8,TGTGCCAGCAGCTTAGAGGGCGGACAAAACACTGAAGCTTTCTTT,CASSLEGGQNTEAFF
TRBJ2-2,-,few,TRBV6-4,TGTGCCAGCAGGGGGAACGGGGAGCTGTTTTTT,CASRGNGELFF
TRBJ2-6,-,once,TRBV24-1,TGTGCCACCAGTGACACCCTCAGTATCTCGGGGGCCAACGTCCTGACTTTC,CATSDTLSISGANVLTF
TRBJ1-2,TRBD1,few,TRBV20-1,TGCAGTGCTAGAGCATCCGGGACAGAGTATGGCTACACCTTC,CSARASGTEYGYTF
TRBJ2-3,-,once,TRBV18,TGTGCCAGCTCACCAGTTGCAGGAAGCACAGATACGCAGTATTTT,CASSPVAGSTDTQYF
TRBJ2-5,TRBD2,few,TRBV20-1,TGCAGTGCAAATAGCGGGAGCGAGACCCAGTACTTC,CSANSGSETQYF
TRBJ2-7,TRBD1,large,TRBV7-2,TGTGCCAGCAGCTTAGCGGGACAGGCGTACGAGCAGTACTTC,CASSLAGQAYEQYF
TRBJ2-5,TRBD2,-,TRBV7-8,TGTGCCAGCAGCTCCCGGACTAGCGGGTTCCAAGAGACCCAGTACTTC,CASSSRTSGFQETQYF
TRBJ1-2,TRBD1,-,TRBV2,TGTGCCAGCAGTGCCGACAGGGTTGGGGACACCTTC,CASSADRVGDTF
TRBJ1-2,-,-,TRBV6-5,TGTGCCAGCAGTTACTCCGGGGACCCAGGCTCCTACACCTTC,CASSYSGDPGSYTF
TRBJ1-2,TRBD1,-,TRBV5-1,TGCGCCAGTGGGACAGGGCTCAACTATGGCTACACCTTC,CASGTGLNYGYTF
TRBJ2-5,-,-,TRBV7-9,TGTGCCAGCAGTCCTGGGTCGGGCGGTTTTGAGACCCAGTACTTC,CASSPGSGGFETQYF